One and the same sample provided the 9 T cell receptor beta chains below, sequenced in a study of blood T cell repertoires in COVID-19. Measured with immunoSEQ multiplex PCR; TCRdb has only the in-frame clones, and not every one. The repertoire holds fewer than 200,000 clones, with 80% to 90% as singletons. The sample taken for sequencing was peripheral blood. The receptors were gathered from a woman aged 80 or over with acute or convalescent COVID-19.

This sequence joins TRBV4-3 and TRBJ2-1; TRBD2 matches 8 bases. CDR3 length: 18 amino acids. CDR1 and CDR2 (germline): LGHNA, YSLEER. Losses at the gene ends were 0 bases for V and 4 bases for J; bases not matched to a gene: 11. The CDR3 DNA sequence: TGCGCCAGCAGCCAAGATGGGGCGGAGGTAGCGGGATACAATGAGCAGTTCTTC. It is translated as CASSQDGAEVAGYNEQFF.

This chain's CDR3 is CASRAGGSSYNEQFF. As DNA, the CDR3 is TGTGCCAGCAGGGCAGGGGGGAGCTCCTACAATGAGCAGTTCTTC. The chain employs TRBV7-3 and TRBJ2-1; perhaps TRBD1 as D (7 bases). Germline-derived CDR1 and CDR2 are SGHTA and FQGTGA. The V and J ends lost 6 bases and 0 bases respectively, with 12 bases between them. The CDR3 has 15 amino acids. The variable domain in full, with the rest retrieved from reference TRBV7-3 and TRBJ2-1, is GAGVSQTPSNKVTEKGKYVELRCDPISGHTALYWYRQSLGQGPEFLIYFQGTGAADDSGLPNDRFFAVRPEGSVSTLKIQRTERGDSAVYLCASRAGGSSYNEQFFGPGTRLTVL.

The genes are TRBV30 and TRBJ1-5; 12 bases align to TRBD1. Trimming took 3 bases from V and 8 from J; bases not matched to a gene: 2. CDR3 size: 13 residues. Germline-derived CDR1 and CDR2 are GTSNPN and SVGIG (reference sequence). The CDR3 reads CAWSGTGGKPQHF. The CDR3, as DNA: TGTGCCTGGAGCGGGACAGGGGGCAAGCCCCAGCATTTT.

V gene TRBV28 combines with J gene TRBJ2-5; TRBD1 matches at 9 bases. The germline V gene has CDR1 MDHEN and CDR2 SYDVKM. The CDR3 consists of 15 residues. V dropped 6 bases and J dropped 4; count of bases not matched to a gene: 9. CDR3 DNA sequence: TGTGCCAGCAGGAGGACAGGGGCGGGCGGAGAGACCCAGTACTTC. It translates to CASRRTGAGGETQYF.

The chain uses TRBV19 and TRBJ2-7; the D gene is possibly TRBD1 (6 bases). CDR1 is LNHDA and CDR2 is SQIVND in the germline V gene (reference sequence). The CDR3 totals 14 residues. Trimming took 3 bases from V and 4 from J, leaving 13 bases between them. CDR3 sequence: CASSISPTGYEQYF. CDR3 nucleotide sequence: TGTGCCAGTAGTATTTCGCCGACAGGATACGAGCAGTACTTC.

This chain connects TRBV6-1 to TRBJ1-2; 7 bases agree with TRBD1. The V segment lost 0 bases and the J segment 4 bases; nucleotides outside the gene matches: 5. The germline V gene encodes CDR1 MNHNS and CDR2 SASEGT. This CDR3 comprises 15 residues. CDR3 DNA: TGTGCCAGCAGTGAAGCAAACCAGGGGGGCTATGGCTACACCTTC. Protein product: CASSEANQGGYGYTF.

The chain joins TRBV4-3 to TRBJ1-3, with 9 nucleotides matching TRBD1. Per germline, CDR1 LGHNA and CDR2 YSLEER. CDR3 length: 15 residues. With V trimmed by 4 bases and J by 4 bases, 5 bases remained unmatched. Written as DNA, the CDR3 is TGCGCCAGCAGCCCGGGACAGGGACCCGGAAACACCATATATTTT. As protein: CASSPGQGPGNTIYF.

CDR3 loop: CASSLGRGQGSPLHF. CDR3 DNA: TGTGCCAGCAGCTTAGGCAGGGGGCAGGGTTCACCCCTCCACTTT. This sequence joins TRBV7-2 and TRBJ1-6; TRBD1 matches 8 bases. Trimming removed 1 base from V and 9 bases from J; junction bases left unmatched: 5. There are 15 residues in the CDR3. Per germline, CDR1 SGHTA and CDR2 FQGNSA.

The chain employs TRBV5-8 and TRBJ2-1; TRBD2 might be the D (7 bases). Germline values: CDR1 SGHTS, CDR2 YDEGEE. The V end was cut by 3 bases, the J end by 4 bases, with 20 bases between. The CDR3 runs to 17 residues. The CDR3 sequence: CASSSEMGGGIYNEQFF. DNA of the CDR3: TGTGCCAGCAGCTCCGAAATGGGAGGGGGGATTTACAATGAGCAGTTCTTC.